The 29 T cell receptor beta chains below come from one sample, sequenced in a study of cytomegalovirus exposure and HLA in healthy donors. Primers: 60 Vbeta forward and 13 Jbeta reverse. TCRdb keeps only in-frame clones here, not all; method: immunoSEQ multiplex PCR. The sample holds 250,000 to 350,000 clones; about four fifths are singletons and the top ten take less than 0.4%. Sequencing was performed on PBMCs. These receptors were taken from a girl aged 2 to 9 in good health and CMV-seronegative.

The chain employs TRBV7-6 and TRBJ1-3; D gene uncertain. Germline values: CDR1 SGHVS, CDR2 FNYEAQ. V lost 3 bases to trimming and J lost 0 bases, with 15 bases between them. CDR3 length: 17 amino acids. CDR3 sequence reads: CASSFKPTTSSGNTIYF. The DNA of the CDR3 is TGTGCCAGCAGCTTCAAACCAACTACTAGCTCTGGAAACACCATATATTTT.

This clone is a singleton in its sample. This chain joins TRBV5-8 and TRBJ2-7, with TRBD2 as a possible D gene (5 bases). Germline values: CDR1 SGHTS, CDR2 YDEGEE. The CDR3 covers 15 residues. V was clipped by 4 bases and J by 0 bases, with 14 bases between them. For the CDR3, the DNA is TGTGCCAGCAGCGCAAGGAGGAGTTTCTCCTACGAGCAGTACTTC. Its protein product is CASSARRSFSYEQYF. The whole variable domain, remainder taken from reference TRBV5-8 and TRBJ2-7, is EAGVTQSPTHLIKTRGQQATLRCSPISGHTSVYWYQQALGLGLQFLLWYDEGEERNRGNFPPRFSGRQFPNYSSELNVNALELEDSALYLCASSARRSFSYEQYFGPGTRLTVT.

In its sample, this clone was seen a few times. The chain employs TRBV6-1 and TRBJ2-7; weak D call: TRBD1 (6 bases). CDR1 is MNHNS, CDR2 SASEGT, per germline. V lost 5 bases and J 3 bases, leaving 11 bases between the germline ends. This CDR3 spans 13 amino acids. CDR3 nucleotides: TGTGCCAGCAGTAAGGGGGTTCACTACGAGCAGTACTTC. This sequence encodes CASSKGVHYEQYF.

This sequence joins TRBV6-1 and TRBJ1-5, with a tentative D call TRBD1 (6 bases). V gave up 6 bases and J gave up 2 bases, with 11 bases separating them. Germline V lookup: CDR1 MNHNS, CDR2 SASEGT. The CDR3 contains 14 residues. CDR3 residues: CASRARTGNQPQHF. The CDR3, as DNA: TGTGCCAGCAGAGCCCGGACAGGCAATCAGCCCCAGCATTTT.

This chain links TRBV28 with TRBJ2-3; 8 bases are a match to TRBD2. The CDR3 covers 15 residues. Germline V gene lookup returns CDR1 MDHEN and CDR2 SYDVKM. J lost 3 bases, V lost 7 bases, and 9 bases had no gene match. CDR3 in amino acids: CASTLRGDSTDTQYF. The CDR3 bases are TGTGCCAGCACCTTGCGGGGGGATTCAACAGATACGCAGTATTTT.

The chain links TRBV19 to TRBJ2-2; D is ambiguous. The germline gives CDR1 LNHDA, CDR2 SQIVND (reference sequence). CDR3 length equals 15 residues. Trimming stripped 1 base from V and 4 bases from J, with 10 bases between. CDR3 loop: CASSIGQVVTGELFF. DNA for the CDR3: TGTGCCAGTAGTATAGGGCAGGTAGTCACCGGGGAGCTGTTTTTT.

The chain employs TRBV4-2 and TRBJ2-1; D is perhaps TRBD2 (5 bases). Germline CDR1 reads LGHNA; CDR2 reads YNFKEQ. V lost 0 bases and J lost 1, with 16 bases in between. The CDR3 length is 18 residues. Here the CDR3 reads CASSQEGPGLNSYNEQFF. As DNA, the CDR3 is TGTGCCAGCAGCCAAGAGGGTCCCGGACTGAATTCCTACAATGAGCAGTTCTTC.

V usage is TRBV7-3 and J usage is TRBJ2-1, with 8 positions matching TRBD2. The CDR3 contains 17 residues. The germline gives CDR1 SGHTA, CDR2 FQGTGA. Trimming at V came to 4 bases and at J to 4 bases, leaving 12 bases not matched to a gene. The DNA for the CDR3 is TGTGCCAGCAGCTCCCTACTCGCGGGGGGTACATACAATGAGCAGTTCTTC. Translated: CASSSLLAGGTYNEQFF. The whole variable domain, filled in from reference TRBV7-3 and TRBJ2-1, reads GAGVSQTPSNKVTEKGKYVELRCDPISGHTALYWYRQSLGQGPEFLIYFQGTGAADDSGLPNDRFFAVRPEGSVSTLKIQRTERGDSAVYLCASSSLLAGGTYNEQFFGPGTRLTVL.

V is TRBV15 and J is TRBJ2-3; D is perhaps TRBD2 (6 bases). The germline V gene has CDR1 LNHNV and CDR2 YYDKDF (reference sequence). With 8 bases removed from V and 3 bases from J, the gap between germline ends came to 15 bases. The CDR3 totals 14 residues. The CDR3 region is CATEKGGLTDTQYF. CDR3 DNA sequence: TGTGCCACCGAAAAGGGAGGTCTGACAGATACGCAGTATTTT.

This clone has a single count. The chain has TRBV29-1 and TRBJ1-1; 7 positions match TRBD1. From germline, CDR1 is SQVTM and CDR2 ANQGSEA. Losses at the gene ends were 3 bases for V and 6 bases for J; bases not matched to a gene: 4. The length of the CDR3 is 12 residues. In nucleotides, the CDR3 is TGCAGCGTTGACCGACAGGGCTCTGAAGCTTTCTTT. Its translation: CSVDRQGSEAFF.

The chain recombines TRBV7-2 with TRBJ2-3; 10 nucleotides align to TRBD2. V was clipped by 1 base and J by 14 bases; unmatched bases: 15. This CDR3 spans 16 amino acids. The germline gives CDR1 SGHTA, CDR2 FQGNSA. CDR3 in amino acids: CASSLVDGLSGGPRYF. The CDR3 nucleotides are TGTGCCAGCAGCTTAGTTGACGGTCTTAGCGGGGGGCCGCGGTATTTT.

V gene TRBV30 combines with J gene TRBJ1-1, with D possibly TRBD1 on 5 matching bases. CDR1 is GTSNPN and CDR2 is SVGIG in the germline V gene (reference sequence). The CDR3 length is 15 residues. The V and J ends lost 2 bases and 4 bases respectively, with 17 bases between them. The CDR3 reads CAWSRGGLSTTEAFF. The DNA of the CDR3 is TGTGCCTGGAGTCGGGGGGGATTATCGACCACTGAAGCTTTCTTT.

V and J are TRBV6-5 and TRBJ2-7; unclear D gene. This CDR3 region has 11 residues. Trimming shortened V by 4 bases and J by 3 bases, and 4 bases separated the two germline ends. Germline CDR1 reads MNHEY; CDR2 reads SVGAGI. The CDR3 loop reads CASSSIYEQYF. CDR3 in DNA: TGTGCCAGCAGTTCAATCTACGAGCAGTACTTC.

This clone was counted only a few times. The genes are TRBV6-5 and TRBJ2-7, with 7 bases identical to TRBD1. Per germline, CDR1 MNHEY and CDR2 SVGAGI. Trimming at V came to 4 bases and at J to 5 bases, leaving 11 bases not matched to a gene. The CDR3 contains 15 residues. CDR3 nucleotide sequence: TGTGCCAGCAGTTCCTCAAGGACAGGTGGCAACGAGCAGTACTTC. It encodes CASSSSRTGGNEQYF.

The chain couples TRBV2 to TRBJ1-4; D is unclear. CDR3 size: 14 residues. The germline V gene encodes CDR1 SNHLY and CDR2 FYNNEI. Trimming left V 5 bases short and J 0 bases short, with 7 bases between. The CDR3 region has the DNA TGTGCCAGCAGTTTCAGTCCAACTAATGAAAAACTGTTTTTT. It specifies CASSFSPTNEKLFF.

The chain is built from TRBV6-7 and TRBJ2-3; perhaps TRBD1 as D (7 bases). TRBV6-7 is an ORF; its function is uncertain. CDR3 size: 16 residues. Trimming cost V 6 bases and J 3 bases, with 19 bases left between them. CDR3 sequence: CASSCPGGRRTDTQYF. The CDR3 coding sequence is TGTGCCAGCAGCTGTCCAGGGGGGCGGAGGACAGATACGCAGTATTTT.

This chain uses TRBV27 with TRBJ1-2, with 11 bases fitting TRBD1. Trimming removed 5 bases from V and 8 bases from J; junction bases left unmatched: 10. There are 15 residues in the CDR3. Germline-derived CDR1 and CDR2 are MNHEY and SMNVEV (reference sequence). CDR3 in DNA: TGTGCCAGCAGTCCAACGCGGACAGGGGGCTCGGGCTACACCTTC. As protein: CASSPTRTGGSGYTF.

The J gene is TRBJ2-7, the V gene TRBV29-1; the D gene is possibly TRBD1 (6 bases). CDR1 is SQVTM and CDR2 is ANQGSEA in the germline V gene. CDR3 length: 13 amino acids. V dropped 3 bases and J dropped 2 bases, with 11 bases sitting between them. CDR3 region: CSVEGATPYEQYF. For the CDR3, the DNA is TGCAGCGTTGAGGGGGCGACTCCCTACGAGCAGTACTTC.

Details on this clone: Other DNA sequences in the same sample also yield this CDR3. CDR3 region: CASSVTSRSYNEQFF. The CDR3 DNA follows: TGTGCCAGCAGCGTCACGTCGAGGTCCTACAATGAGCAGTTCTTC. The rearrangement uses TRBV9 and TRBJ2-1; D unresolved. Germline-derived CDR1 and CDR2 are SGDLS and YYNGEE. The CDR3 covers 15 residues. Trimming shortened V by 2 bases and J by 1 base, and 10 bases separated the two germline ends.

The count of this clone is one. This chain connects TRBV29-1 to TRBJ1-1; D is ambiguous. Per the germline V gene, CDR1 is SQVTM and CDR2 is ANQGSEA. The CDR3 covers 11 residues. The V and J ends lost 7 bases and 1 base respectively, with 7 bases between them. Written as DNA, the CDR3 is TGCAGCGCCTACCGGAACACTGAAGCTTTCTTT. Translation: CSAYRNTEAFF.

This chain connects TRBV6-1 to TRBJ2-3; perhaps TRBD2 as D (7 bases). Between the trimmed V and J ends, which lost 6 bases and 3 bases, there was a span of 16 bases. This CDR3 region has 15 residues. Germline V lookup: CDR1 MNHNS, CDR2 SASEGT. In DNA, the CDR3 is TGTGCCAGCAGGAGGGGGGGGAGTGGGACAGATACGCAGTATTTT. Protein sequence: CASRRGGSGTDTQYF.

Concerning this clone: The sample has other DNA sequences that encode this CDR3 too. The chain uses TRBV19 and TRBJ2-1; TRBD2 aligns across 8 bases. V shed 5 bases and J 6 bases; nucleotides not matched to a gene: 3. The CDR3 loop spans 13 amino acids. Germline-derived CDR1 and CDR2 are LNHDA and SQIVND (reference sequence). The CDR3 sequence: CASSHRGGNEQFF. The CDR3 DNA reads TGTGCCAGTAGTCATCGGGGGGGCAATGAGCAGTTCTTC. The whole variable domain, filled in from reference TRBV19 and TRBJ2-1, reads DGGITQSPKYLFRKEGQNVTLSCEQNLNHDAMYWYRQDPGQGLRLIYYSQIVNDFQKGDIAEGYSVSREKKESFPLTVTSAQKNPTAFYLCASSHRGGNEQFFGPGTRLTVL.

The chain joins TRBV4-1 to TRBJ2-2; 10 nucleotides agree with TRBD1. Trimming at V came to 4 bases and at J to 3 bases, leaving 8 bases not matched to a gene. This CDR3 has 17 residues. Germline-derived CDR1 and CDR2 are MGHRA and YSYEKL. The CDR3 spells CASSREPGTGDTGELFF. CDR3 nucleotide sequence: TGCGCCAGCAGCCGAGAACCCGGGACAGGGGACACCGGGGAGCTGTTTTTT.

The V gene is TRBV28, the J gene TRBJ1-2, with D tentatively TRBD1 (5 bases). The CDR3 has 14 residues. The V gene's germline CDR1 is MDHEN and CDR2 SYDVKM. The V end was cut by 5 bases, the J end by 4 bases, with 14 bases between. In DNA, the CDR3 is TGTGCCAGCAGTACACTTGGGGCCGCCTATGGCTACACCTTC. It specifies CASSTLGAAYGYTF.

The chain has TRBV7-8 and TRBJ2-5, with TRBD1 matching 9 bases. This CDR3 contains 13 residues. Germline values: CDR1 SGHVS, CDR2 FQNEAQ. Trimming took 5 bases from V and 5 from J; bases not matched to a gene: 3. The CDR3 is CASSRGQGETQYF. For the CDR3, the DNA is TGTGCCAGCAGCCGAGGACAGGGGGAGACCCAGTACTTC.

The chain uses TRBV11-3 and TRBJ2-1; no reliable D call. V was pared by 4 bases and J by 7 bases, with 11 bases between. CDR3 size: 13 residues. Germline lookup yields CDR1 SGHNT and CDR2 YENEEA. The CDR3 loop is CASSSPPRNEQFF. CDR3 in DNA: TGTGCCAGCAGCTCCCCCCCTCGTAATGAGCAGTTCTTC. Together with reference TRBV11-3 and TRBJ2-1, the CDR3 gives the full variable domain: EAGVVQSPRYKIIEKKQPVAFWCNPISGHNTLYWYLQNLGQGPELLIRYENEEAVDDSQLPKDRFSAERLKGVDSTLKIQPAELGDSAVYLCASSSPPRNEQFFGPGTRLTVL.

V is TRBV30 and J is TRBJ1-2; TRBD1 matches at 7 bases. Trimming cost V 3 bases and J 8 bases; bases outside gene matches: 12. This CDR3 spans 14 amino acids. CDR1 GTSNPN and CDR2 SVGIG come from the germline V gene (reference sequence). CDR3 sequence reads: CAWRGGQERQGYTF. CDR3 nucleotides: TGTGCCTGGAGGGGCGGACAGGAGCGTCAAGGCTACACCTTC.

This clone was seen only a few times. This chain joins TRBV28 and TRBJ2-5; 7 bases agree with TRBD2. The germline V gene encodes CDR1 MDHEN and CDR2 SYDVKM. This CDR3 has 12 residues. Trimming cost V 8 bases and J 2 bases; bases outside gene matches: 2. The CDR3 bases are TGTGCCAGCGGGGGGGATCAAGAGACCCAGTACTTC. It translates to CASGGDQETQYF.

The V and J genes are TRBV25-1 and TRBJ1-2; 7 positions match TRBD1. Germline values: CDR1 MGHDK, CDR2 SYGVNS. Trimming took 6 bases from V and 13 from J; bases not matched to a gene: 14. There are 13 residues in the CDR3. Here the CDR3 DNA reads TGTGCCAGCAGCAGCCACGGACAGGCCTTATGCACCTTC. This translates into CASSSHGQALCTF.